The source of this T cell receptor (beta chain) is a study of shared clonotypes between healthy human individuals (TCRdb year 2020). Background on the whole study: Three men and two women, aged 18 to 49 years, made up the cohort. For each donor, three plates each were used for CD4 naive and CD4 memory, two plates were used for CD8 naive, and one plate was used for CD8 memory. Blood TCR repertoires of five healthy adults were deeply sequenced to estimate repertoire size and the extent of clonotype sharing between individuals. To increase sequencing depth and limit assay-specific biases, different laboratories used diverse techniques to prepare libraries and sequence TCR repertoires. Per donor, leukapheresis produced somewhere between about 0.9 and 9.5 billion PBMCs. The investigation overall reported the following: Clonotypes shared by all four sorted-subset donors showed higher generation probabilities than non-shared clonotypes. Sampling was limited to blood, and TCR repertoires in tissue likely differ from TCR repertoires in blood. Across a handful of donors, around 5.4% of naive CD4, approximately 3.6% of naive CD8, 2% to 2.5% of memory CD4, and roughly 0.41% of memory CD8 clonotypes were shared. Pairwise subsampling led to the expectation that sequencing depth would affect the degree of clonotype sharing among donors. Because the study included only a small number of donors, the genetic and exposure-history diversity represented was limited. Rarefaction of sorted-subset datasets indicated incomplete sequencing despite the large sequencing depth. Naive subsets generally had larger estimated clonotype richness than memory subsets did.

TCR CDR3 regions were amplified from genomic DNA by multiplex PCR using the deep immunoSEQ assay. Extracted genomic DNA from each cell subset was distributed evenly across all wells of several immunoSEQ 96-well plates, and each plate was treated as a replicate. For sorted subsets, 200 ng of genomic DNA, equivalent to 25,000 to 30,000 T cell genomes, went into each replicate PCR. Purified libraries were quantified with a Qubit 3.0 fluorometer, sized on a Bioanalyzer 2100, and re-quantified with the KAPA Library Quantification kit. Each immunoSEQ 96-well plate was sequenced on its own single-read 150-cycle Illumina NextSeq 550 flow cell. Concerning the study's data processing: The immunoSEQ output contained only junctional sequences without quality scores, so filtering could not match that applied to full-length reads. To assign V/J genes and CDR3, sequences were annotated using PyIR, a Python wrapper for IgBLAST v1.9, with IMGT germline references. Reads with weak V/J assignments (E-value above 1e-6), missing CDR3, stop codons, out-of-frame junctions, or ambiguous translated residues were removed. A V3J clonotype was defined by an identical inferred V gene, J gene, and CDR3 amino acid sequence. To compute the percentage overlap between repertoires, the number of shared unique clonotypes was divided by the size of the smaller repertoire. RTK rarefaction, the Chao1 estimator, and Recon v2.1 estimates of unobserved clonotypes were used to assess repertoire richness. Generation probabilities were computed with OLGA for all TCRbeta clonotypes obtained by the gDNA method from several donors. The table was pulled from immuneACCESS by TCRdb, which kept in-frame rearrangements only. Such tables lose some clones; where checked, under half of the loss comes from unresolved V genes, and the rest has no known cause. V, J and clone size derive from that table, while D and trimming were established from the DNA sequence. This sample is represented by around 88,000 clones; roughly two thirds of them were singletons. In total, the top ten clones hold roughly 43% of the sample.

CDR1 GTSNPN and CDR2 SVGIG were looked up in the germline V gene (reference sequence). Relative to germline, V is 6 bases shorter and J is 3 bases shorter, with 14 bases between their ends. The CDR3 measures 14 amino acids from cysteine to phenylalanine. The read is trimmed to its CDR3 DNA, 42 bases read in frame from base 1. As regards this clone: There is no known antigen for this receptor. No qualities accompany the bases; no much larger clone lies one base away.

Donors were healthy HIV-negative adults with no recently reported acute infections or vaccinations. Only Caucasian adults living in Nashville, Tennessee, USA were represented among the donors. The CD8 memory samples were a combination of magnetically selected CD45RO+ cells and CCR7-negative CD45RA+ effector memory (TemRA) cells. After blood collection by leukapheresis, PBMCs were isolated using Ficoll-Histopaque density gradient centrifugation and then cryopreserved in the vapor phase of liquid nitrogen. Purity and quantity of every magnetically sorted T cell population were checked by analytical flow cytometry. From each sorted fraction, genomic DNA was isolated and quantified by UV absorbance on a Nanodrop 2000c.

The source is a man under 40 in good health. The sample taken for sequencing was memory CD8+ T cells sorted from blood. The sample's cell subset or site, from its label and the paper: CD45RO+ cells pooled with CCR7-negative TemRA cells. The V and J genes are TRBV30 and TRBJ2-2; the D match is possibly TRBD1 or TRBD2, with 6 bases aligned in each. The nucleotides read TGTGCCTGCCGGAGAAGGGGGGACACCGGGGAGCTGTTTTTT. It translates as CACRRRGDTGELFF. The variable domain in full, with residues beyond the CDR3 obtained from the reference TRBV30 and TRBJ2-2 genes, is SQTIHQWPATLVQPVGSPLSLECTVEGTSNPNLYWYRQAAGRGLQLLFYSVGIGQISSEVPQNLSASRPQDRQFILSSKKLLLSDSGFYLCACRRRGDTGELFFGEGSRLTVL.